The 8 T cell receptor beta chains listed next were all sequenced from one sample in a study of blood T cell repertoires in COVID-19 (TCRdb year 2020). Libraries were constructed by the immunoSEQ multiplex PCR assay. In TCRdb, the immuneACCESS table is reduced to in-frame sequences with V and J assigned. These tables do not hold every clone; where another copy was compared, an unresolved V gene accounts for under half, and the others remain unexplained. Across this sample there are about 310,000 clones, with around 87% seen only once. The ten largest account for around 8% of the sample. Material for sequencing was peripheral blood. The receptors come from a woman between 45 and 60 years old who had recovered from COVID-19.

The chain carries TRBV11-2 and TRBJ1-1; possible D gene TRBD1, 6 bases. The CDR3 extends over 14 amino acids. Deletions cut 1 base from V and 5 bases from J, with 11 bases between. Germline CDR1 SGHAT, CDR2 FQNNGV. CDR3 residues: CASSLGNRVTEAFF. Written as DNA, the CDR3 is TGTGCCAGCAGCTTAGGCAACAGGGTAACTGAAGCTTTCTTT.

The V and J genes are TRBV3-1 (or the pseudogene TRBV3-2) and TRBJ2-7; D uncertain. This CDR3 comprises 14 residues. V was shortened by 1 base and J by 0 bases, with 7 bases between the two germline ends. Germline values: CDR1 LGHDT, CDR2 YNNKEL (reference sequence). CDR3 DNA: TGTGCCAGCAGCCAAGGCAGAAGCTCCTACGAGCAGTACTTC. Its translation: CASSQGRSSYEQYF.

Of note for this clone: This same CDR3 is encoded by further DNA sequences in the sample. The chain joins TRBV19 to TRBJ2-5; maybe TRBD2 (6 bases). The CDR3 runs 13 residues. The germline CDR1 and CDR2 sequences are LNHDA and SQIVND (reference sequence). The V and J ends lost 4 bases and 2 bases respectively, with 8 bases between them. The CDR3 region has the DNA TGTGCCAGTAGTACCGGGAGTCAAGAGACCCAGTACTTC. Protein product: CASSTGSQETQYF.

The rearrangement links TRBV28 to TRBJ1-1; D may be TRBD1 (6 bases). The V gene's germline CDR1 is MDHEN and CDR2 SYDVKM. The CDR3 has 14 amino acids. Between the trimmed V and J ends, which lost 6 bases and 1 base, there was a span of 12 bases. CDR3 in amino acids: CASRRQASNTEAFF. CDR3 nucleotide sequence: TGTGCCAGCAGAAGACAGGCGTCGAACACTGAAGCTTTCTTT.

The V gene is TRBV5-1, the J gene TRBJ1-3; 7 nucleotides line up with TRBD1. The V gene end was trimmed by 4 bases and the J gene end by 2 bases; junction bases not matched to a gene: 6. CDR3 length equals 15 residues. Germline V lookup: CDR1 SGHRS, CDR2 YFSETQ. The CDR3 bases are TGCGCCAGCAGCCCTACAGGGGATGCTGGAAACACCATATATTTT. It is translated as CASSPTGDAGNTIYF.

This clone was counted a single time. This chain connects TRBV28 to TRBJ1-2, with TRBD1 identical over 7 bases. CDR1 and CDR2 from the germline V gene are MDHEN and SYDVKM. With 6 bases clipped from V and 4 bases from J, the junction kept 8 bases outside the gene matches. This CDR3 is 14 amino acids long. The CDR3 sequence: CASSPPGQVYGYTF. Here the CDR3 DNA reads TGTGCCAGCAGCCCACCCGGACAGGTCTATGGCTACACCTTC.

The chain has TRBV30 and TRBJ2-3; 7 bases align to TRBD2. The junction had 1 base not matched to a gene; V was cut back by 3 bases and J by 1 base. CDR3 size: 13 residues. Germline values: CDR1 GTSNPN, CDR2 SVGIG (reference sequence). Here the CDR3 reads CAWRAGGTDTQYF. The CDR3 bases are TGTGCCTGGAGGGCGGGGGGCACAGATACGCAGTATTTT.

The chain combines TRBV29-1 with TRBJ1-2; the D is unclear. Germline CDR1 and CDR2: SQVTM and ANQGSEA. V lost 7 bases and J lost 6, with 12 bases in between. This CDR3 contains 11 residues. DNA of the CDR3: TGCAGCGGCCTCGGGGAGGATGGCTACACCTTC. Protein product: CSGLGEDGYTF. Using reference TRBV29-1 and TRBJ1-2 for the parts outside the CDR3, the full variable domain is SAVISQKPSRDICQRGTSLTIQCQVDSQVTMMFWYRQQPGQSLTLIATANQGSEATYESGFVIDKFPISRPNLTFSTLTVSNMSPEDSSIYLCSGLGEDGYTFGSGTRLTVV.